This T cell receptor (beta chain) appears in the sequencing data of a study of human T cells and chemical hapten exposure. Time point denoted: pre-sensitization, week 0. This sample's treatment: therapeutic diphenylcyclopropenone sensitization with weekly scalp DPC. The CDR3 has 16 residues. Deletions cut 5 bases from V and 4 bases from J, with 19 bases between. TCRdb used MiXCR to reprocess the RACE reads, holding one entry per CDR3 protein. The sample contains some 110,000 distinct CDR3 sequences, more than 10% of which appear only once. This receptor was identified in a woman in her forties or fifties with alopecia areata. Some clones in this sample may be carry-over from other donors' samples. The rearrangement uses TRBV12-3 or TRBV12-4 and TRBJ2-3; D may match TRBD1 or TRBD2 (5 bases each). The material was whole blood, obtained in connection with sensitization to the hapten diphenylcyclopropenone (DPC). CDR3 region: CASSLSKGEGPDTQYF. CDR3 bases: TGTGCCAGCAGTCTCAGTAAGGGCGAGGGGCCAGATACGCAGTATTTT.